The clone carrying this T cell receptor beta chain has more than one count but fewer than ten. The antigen is unknown. Sequencing used immunoSEQ multiplex PCR; TCRdb keeps in-frame clones, though not all of them. The sample yields roughly 67,000 clones, 89% seen once. This CDR3 comprises 17 residues. Germline V gene lookup returns CDR1 LGHDT and CDR2 YNNKEL (reference sequence). The ends were cut back, 0 bases at V and 0 bases at J, with 14 bases in the middle. Second doses were pooled across both intervals (about 4 or about 12 weeks). These data belong to a study of T cell responses to AZD1222 COVID-19 vaccine. Study results and limitations: Breadth and depth of Spike-specific TCRs rose after two AZD1222 doses. Across spike, vaccine-associated CD4 TCRs were found, dominant at 160-218 and 743-854.

Sequencing used peripheral blood, obtained 28 days after the second AZD1222 dose. The V call is TRBV3-1 (or the pseudogene TRBV3-2), the J call TRBJ1-1, with D possibly TRBD1 on 5 matching bases. This receptor was identified in an adult who received the AZD1222 COVID-19 vaccine. The CDR3 region is CASSQETGGTMNTEAFF. As DNA, the CDR3 is TGTGCCAGCAGCCAAGAAACGGGGGGGACGATGAACACTGAAGCTTTCTTT.